The clone carrying this T cell receptor beta chain appeared a few times. The antigen is unknown. Trimming took off 4 bases at V and 10 bases at J, with 9 bases between the two ends. From germline, CDR1 is SGHVS and CDR2 FNYEAQ. CDR3 length: 11 residues. This sample was taken from a study of response to subunit inactivated influenza vaccine. Regarding the study as a whole: Authors proposed each seasonal influenza vaccination draws in few new T cells.

TCRdb re-called the RT-PCR reads with MiXCR, one entry per CDR3 protein. The data contain about 700,000 distinct CDR3 sequences, about 15% of them seen just once; the ten biggest clones take up about 7.6%. The chain uses TRBV7-6 and TRBJ2-3, with a possible D match to TRBD1 (5 bases). This sequence originates from a man aged 50-59 years who received an inactivated influenza vaccine. This specimen was PBMCs from blood, taken around 14 days before vaccination. In DNA form, the CDR3 reads TGTGCCAGCAGCTCGACAGCTTCGCAGTATTTT. Amino acids: CASSSTASQYF.